The next 27 T cell receptor beta chains were all read from a single sample in a study of blood T cell repertoires in COVID-19. Assay: immunoSEQ multiplex PCR; the TCRdb copy retains only in-frame clones and omits some. The repertoire holds 200,000 to 250,000 clones, with 87% as singletons. The sequenced material came from PBMCs or T cells enriched from blood (not recorded which). All receptors derive from a woman in her thirties with acute COVID-19.

Only a few counts were recorded for this clone. V gene TRBV7-2 combines with J gene TRBJ1-2; no definite D call. The germline V gene has CDR1 SGHTA and CDR2 FQGNSA. The CDR3 spans 13 residues. The V and J ends lost 6 bases and 8 bases respectively, with 16 bases between them. The chain's CDR3 is CASSLNERVGYTF. The CDR3 DNA sequence: TGTGCCAGCAGTTTAAACGAGAGGGTGGGCTACACCTTC. The whole variable domain, filled in from reference TRBV7-2 and TRBJ1-2, reads GAGVSQSPSNKVTEKGKDVELRCDPISGHTALYWYRQSLGQGLEFLIYFQGNSAPDKSGLPSDRFSAERTGGSVSTLTIQRTQQEDSAVYLCASSLNERVGYTFGSGTRLTVV.

Worth noting for this clone: The sample carries other DNA sequences with the same CDR3. V usage is TRBV3-1 (or the pseudogene TRBV3-2) and J usage is TRBJ2-7; D ambiguous. Trimming removed 1 base from V and 6 bases from J, with 13 bases in between. Germline CDR1 LGHDT, CDR2 YNNKEL (reference sequence). CDR3 length: 14 residues. The CDR3 DNA sequence: TGTGCCAGCAGCCAAGGTCCGGGTCGCGGCGAGCAGTACTTC. Protein sequence: CASSQGPGRGEQYF.

This chain uses TRBV13 with TRBJ1-1; D not resolved. CDR3 length: 16 amino acids. The germline CDR1 and CDR2 sequences are PRHDT and FYEKMQ (reference sequence). With 4 bases removed from V and 2 bases from J, the gap between germline ends came to 17 bases. CDR3 loop: CASSSRRRRGNTEAFF. The CDR3 region has the DNA TGTGCCAGCAGCTCCCGAAGGAGGAGAGGTAACACTGAAGCTTTCTTT.

This sequence joins TRBV5-6 and TRBJ2-1, with a weak D call TRBD2 (6 bases). CDR3 length: 17 amino acids. Trimming left V 2 bases short and J 1 base short, with 16 bases between. Germline V gene data show CDR1 as SGHDT and CDR2 as YYEEEE. The CDR3 reads CASSFSTGSWSYNEQFF. CDR3 nucleotide sequence: TGTGCCAGCAGCTTTTCCACCGGGAGTTGGTCCTACAATGAGCAGTTCTTC.

The V gene is TRBV4-2, the J gene TRBJ2-3, with D hard to call. Per the germline V gene, CDR1 is LGHNA and CDR2 is YNFKEQ. V lost 4 bases, J lost 5 bases, and 13 bases lay in between. CDR3 length: 14 residues. The CDR3 spells CASSPENRKDTQYF. For the CDR3, the DNA is TGTGCCAGCAGCCCGGAGAACCGAAAAGATACGCAGTATTTT.

This clone was seen a single time. The chain combines TRBV7-9 with TRBJ2-7; 8 bases are a match to TRBD1. J lost 2 bases, V lost 4 bases, and 4 bases had no gene match. The CDR3 spans 14 residues. CDR1 is SEHNR, CDR2 FQNEAQ, per germline (reference sequence). The CDR3 nucleotides read TGTGCCAGCAGCTCAGGGGACAGGCCCTACGAGCAGTACTTC. Amino acids: CASSSGDRPYEQYF. The full variable domain, rest sourced from reference TRBV7-9 and TRBJ2-7, is DTGVSQNPRHKITKRGQNVTFRCDPISEHNRLYWYRQTLGQGPEFLTYFQNEAQLEKSRLLSDRFSAERPKGSFSTLEIQRTEQGDSAMYLCASSSGDRPYEQYFGPGTRLTVT.

The chain carries TRBV7-8 and TRBJ2-7, with D unresolved. The CDR3 runs 12 residues. With 4 bases removed from V and 0 bases from J, the gap between germline ends came to 4 bases. Germline V lookup: CDR1 SGHVS, CDR2 FQNEAQ. The CDR3 here is CASSSSSYEQYF. CDR3 nucleotide sequence: TGTGCCAGCAGCTCCAGCTCCTACGAGCAGTACTTC.

This clone was observed a single time. V gene TRBV19 combines with J gene TRBJ1-2, with D unresolved. The V and J ends lost 5 bases and 6 bases respectively, with 10 bases between them. CDR3 size: 12 residues. Germline CDR1 LNHDA, CDR2 SQIVND (reference sequence). CDR3 sequence (DNA): TGTGCCAGTAGTTTGGGAGACCATGGCTACACCTTC. It is translated as CASSLGDHGYTF.

The chain has TRBV2 and TRBJ2-5, with 10 bases matching TRBD2. The CDR3 has 15 residues. With 6 bases clipped from V and 2 bases from J, the junction kept 6 bases outside the gene matches. Germline assignment: CDR1 SNHLY and CDR2 FYNNEI. The CDR3 DNA reads TGTGCCAGCAGAGCCCTAGCGGGGGCACAAGAGACCCAGTACTTC. As protein: CASRALAGAQETQYF.

The CDR3 DNA sequence: TGCGCCAGCAGCTTGAGACCGGGACAGCCAACCTCCGAGCAGTACTTC. Encoded protein: CASSLRPGQPTSEQYF. The chain joins TRBV5-1 to TRBJ2-7; TRBD1 aligns across 7 bases. V lost 1 base to trimming and J lost 6 bases; unmatched junction nucleotides: 13. This CDR3 has 16 amino acids. Per the germline V gene, CDR1 is SGHRS and CDR2 is YFSETQ.

V and J are TRBV18 and TRBJ1-2; 7 positions match TRBD1. Trimming removed 3 bases from V and 1 base from J; junction bases left unmatched: 5. This CDR3 comprises 15 residues. Germline V gene sequence: CDR1 KGHSH, CDR2 LQKENI. This chain's CDR3 is CASSPSTGHNYGYTF. CDR3 in DNA: TGTGCCAGCTCACCTTCGACAGGGCATAACTATGGCTACACCTTC.

The rearrangement links TRBV10-2 to TRBJ1-2, with unresolved D. This CDR3 has 14 amino acids. V was cut by 3 bases and J by 2 bases, with 10 bases left in between. The germline V gene has CDR1 WSHSY and CDR2 SAAADI. This CDR3 is CASSDRPLNYGYTF. The CDR3 bases are TGCGCCAGCAGTGATCGTCCGCTAAACTATGGCTACACCTTC.

The chain carries TRBV5-1 and TRBJ2-3; a possible D gene is TRBD1 (7 bases). V dropped 4 bases and J dropped 4 bases, with 16 bases sitting between them. This CDR3 spans 15 amino acids. Germline V CDR1 and CDR2: SGHRS, YFSETQ. In nucleotides, the CDR3 is TGCGCCAGCAGCCCCAGGGGGGACGAACCAGATACGCAGTATTTT. Amino acids: CASSPRGDEPDTQYF.

CDR3 sequence: CASSDEDSLNQPQHF. Here the CDR3 DNA reads TGTGCCAGCAGTGATGAGGACAGCCTTAATCAGCCCCAGCATTTT. The chain is built from TRBV2 and TRBJ1-5; possibly TRBD1 for D (6 bases). Trimming removed 3 bases at V and 4 bases at J, with 13 bases between. This CDR3 has 15 amino acids. CDR1 and CDR2 from the germline V gene are SNHLY and FYNNEI.

J is TRBJ1-3 and V is TRBV7-2; a possible D gene is TRBD1 (5 bases). The CDR3 length is 15 residues. CDR1 SGHTA and CDR2 FQGNSA come from the germline V gene. V lost 4 bases and J lost 0, with 10 bases in between. This chain's CDR3 is CASSSGHGSGNTIYF. The CDR3 DNA follows: TGTGCCAGCAGCTCTGGACACGGCTCTGGAAACACCATATATTTT. The full variable domain, in which reference TRBV7-2 and TRBJ1-3 provide the parts outside the CDR3, is GAGVSQSPSNKVTEKGKDVELRCDPISGHTALYWYRQSLGQGLEFLIYFQGNSAPDKSGLPSDRFSAERTGGSVSTLTIQRTQQEDSAVYLCASSSGHGSGNTIYFGEGSWLTVV.

This clone was counted a single time. J is TRBJ2-7 and V is TRBV3-1 (or the pseudogene TRBV3-2); 13 positions match TRBD2. This CDR3 is built from 16 residues. The junction had 2 bases not matched to a gene; V was cut back by 1 base and J by 2 bases. The germline V gene encodes CDR1 LGHDT and CDR2 YNNKEL (reference sequence). CDR3 coding DNA: TGTGCCAGCAGCCAAGGACTAGCGGGGGGCCCCTACGAGCAGTACTTC. This encodes CASSQGLAGGPYEQYF.

The chain is built from TRBV7-9 and TRBJ1-1; TRBD1 matches at 8 bases. V shed 0 bases, J shed 1 base, and the junction held 4 bases outside the gene matches. Germline V lookup: CDR1 SEHNR, CDR2 FQNEAQ (reference sequence). This CDR3 is 16 amino acids long. The CDR3 DNA follows: TGTGCCAGCAGCTTAGCGTTGGACAGGGCGAACACTGAAGCTTTCTTT. The encoded protein is CASSLALDRANTEAFF.

The genes are TRBV11-2 and TRBJ1-4; D gene uncertain. Trimming shortened V by 5 bases and J by 8 bases, and 15 bases separated the two germline ends. Looked up from germline, CDR1 is SGHAT and CDR2 is FQNNGV. The length of the CDR3 is 14 residues. The CDR3 sequence: CASSPWADREKLFF. CDR3 sequence (DNA): TGTGCCAGCAGCCCCTGGGCCGATAGGGAAAAACTGTTTTTT.

The genes are TRBV5-5 and TRBJ1-2, with D possibly TRBD1 on 6 matching bases. The germline V and J ends were trimmed by 4 bases and 6 bases, with 13 bases remaining between them. This CDR3 contains 13 residues. Germline CDR1 SGHKS, CDR2 YYEKEE (reference sequence). The CDR3: CASSPGHPDGYTF. CDR3 nucleotide sequence: TGTGCCAGCAGCCCGGGACATCCCGATGGCTACACCTTC.

V gene TRBV5-5 combines with J gene TRBJ2-1; D gene unclear. This CDR3 contains 12 residues. The V end was cut by 2 bases, the J end by 9 bases, with 9 bases between. Looked up from germline, CDR1 is SGHKS and CDR2 is YYEKEE (reference sequence). Here the CDR3 reads CASSFPSGEQFF. As DNA, the CDR3 is TGTGCCAGCAGCTTCCCGTCGGGTGAGCAGTTCTTC.

The V gene is TRBV21-1, the J gene TRBJ1-2; TRBD1 is the table's D call, not checked against the DNA. TRBV21-1 is deemed a pseudogene. The CDR3 is made up of 18 amino acids. Here the CDR3 DNA reads TGTGCCAGCAGCAAAGACTCCTATTGGGGCCGCCCTAACTATGGCTACACCTTC. Translated: CASSKDSYWGRPNYGYTF.

The chain joins TRBV11-2 to TRBJ2-3; D is undetermined. The CDR3 spans 16 residues. Germline CDR1 is SGHAT and CDR2 is FQNNGV. V dropped 1 base and J dropped 0 bases, with 11 bases sitting between them. CDR3 bases: TGTGCCAGCAGCTTAGGAACAGATACTAGCACAGATACGCAGTATTTT. It codes for CASSLGTDTSTDTQYF.

The chain recombines TRBV1 with TRBJ1-1; TRBD1 reflects the table's D call only, with no check against the DNA. TRBV1 is a recognized pseudogene. The length of the CDR3 is 16 residues. The CDR3 is CTSSQDGSRANTEAFF. The CDR3, as DNA: TGCACCAGCAGCCAAGATGGTAGCAGGGCGAACACTGAAGCTTTCTTT.

The rearrangement joins TRBV7-2 to TRBJ1-6; 7 bases align to TRBD1. V was clipped by 0 bases and J by 5 bases; unmatched bases: 1. This CDR3 is 15 amino acids long. The germline gives CDR1 SGHTA, CDR2 FQGNSA. CDR3 sequence (DNA): TGTGCCAGCAGCTTAGCGGGACAGAATAATTCACCCCTCCACTTT. This sequence encodes CASSLAGQNNSPLHF.

The V gene is TRBV5-6, the J gene TRBJ1-6, with 7 bases fitting TRBD1. The CDR3 is 13 residues long. V lost 7 bases, J lost 7 bases, and 5 bases stayed unmatched. Germline loops: CDR1 SGHDT, CDR2 YYEEEE. CDR3 bases: TGTGCCAGCTCTAGACAGGGAAATTCACCCCTCCACTTT. This sequence encodes CASSRQGNSPLHF.

The rearrangement links TRBV7-6 to TRBJ1-1; no reliable D call. Between the trimmed V and J ends, which lost 5 bases and 3 bases, there was a span of 10 bases. Germline CDR1 and CDR2: SGHVS and FNYEAQ. The CDR3 has 13 amino acids. DNA for the CDR3: TGTGCCAGCAGCGCCCACCGGGACACTGAAGCTTTCTTT. Its protein is CASSAHRDTEAFF.

The chain has TRBV7-3 and TRBJ2-1, with D uncertain. Trimming shortened V by 5 bases and J by 9 bases, and 11 bases separated the two germline ends. The CDR3 is made up of 12 amino acids. Germline lookup yields CDR1 SGHTA and CDR2 FQGTGA. The CDR3 loop reads CASSLSAGEQFF. DNA for the CDR3: TGTGCCAGCAGCCTCTCTGCCGGTGAGCAGTTCTTC.